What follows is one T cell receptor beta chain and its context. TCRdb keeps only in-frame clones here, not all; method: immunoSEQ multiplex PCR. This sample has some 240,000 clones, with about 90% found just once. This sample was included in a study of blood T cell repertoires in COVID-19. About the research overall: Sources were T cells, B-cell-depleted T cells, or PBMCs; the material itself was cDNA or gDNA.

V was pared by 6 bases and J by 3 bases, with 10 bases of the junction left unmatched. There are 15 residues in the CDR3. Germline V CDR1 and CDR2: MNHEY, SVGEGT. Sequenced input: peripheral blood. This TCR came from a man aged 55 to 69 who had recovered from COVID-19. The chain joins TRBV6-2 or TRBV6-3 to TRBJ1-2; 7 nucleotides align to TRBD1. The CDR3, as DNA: TGTGCCAGCAGCAGACCGGGACAGATAGACTATGGCTACACCTTC. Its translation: CASSRPGQIDYGYTF.